Shown below are 7 T cell receptor beta chains from a single sample sequenced in a study of cytomegalovirus exposure and HLA in healthy donors. Researchers ran the PCR with 60 Vbeta and 13 Jbeta primers. The data were produced by immunoSEQ multiplex PCR, yet TCRdb's version contains in-frame clones alone and is incomplete. The sample has about 200,000 clones; about 80% are singletons. Specimen: PBMCs. These receptors were taken from a girl aged 5-17 years in good health and CMV-seronegative.

The chain recombines TRBV10-3 with TRBJ1-1, with D possibly being TRBD1 (5 bases). Germline assignment: CDR1 ENHRY and CDR2 SYGVKD. The germline V and J ends were trimmed by 10 bases and 1 base, with 13 bases remaining between them. This CDR3 spans 13 amino acids. This CDR3 is CATMPQGNTEAFF. The CDR3, as DNA: TGTGCCACTATGCCCCAGGGGAACACTGAAGCTTTCTTT.

This clone occurred a few times. The chain recombines TRBV18 with TRBJ1-4, with D unclear. Deletions cut 2 bases from V and 4 bases from J, with 8 bases between. This CDR3 comprises 14 residues. CDR1 and CDR2 from the germline V gene are KGHSH and LQKENI. The CDR3 sequence: CASSPNGNNEKLFF. The CDR3 bases are TGTGCCAGCTCACCAAATGGCAATAATGAAAAACTGTTTTTT.

This sequence joins TRBV19 and TRBJ1-2, with TRBD1 matching over 9 bases. V was pared by 9 bases and J by 1 base, with 9 bases of the junction left unmatched. Germline V CDR1 and CDR2: LNHDA, SQIVND (reference sequence). The CDR3 is 15 amino acids. The CDR3 loop is CASQDRGRNNYGYTF. CDR3 nucleotide sequence: TGTGCCAGCCAGGACAGGGGACGAAATAACTATGGCTACACCTTC.

V usage is TRBV5-1 and J usage is TRBJ1-4; 8 nucleotides match TRBD1. Germline V lookup: CDR1 SGHRS, CDR2 YFSETQ. V lost 0 bases to trimming and J lost 7 bases; unmatched junction nucleotides: 5. This CDR3 contains 15 residues. CDR3 residues: CASSLGAGGGEKLFF. The CDR3 DNA is TGCGCCAGCAGCTTGGGGGCAGGGGGCGGTGAAAAACTGTTTTTT. Based on the CDR3 plus reference TRBV5-1 and TRBJ1-4, the full variable domain is KAGVTQTPRYLIKTRGQQVTLSCSPISGHRSVSWYQQTPGQGLQFLFEYFSETQRNKGNFPGRFSGRQFSNSRSEMNVSTLELGDSALYLCASSLGAGGGEKLFFGSGTQLSVL.

The rearrangement uses TRBV18 and TRBJ2-7, with D possibly being TRBD1 (5 bases). The V end lost 3 bases, the J end lost 7 bases, and 19 bases lay between the germline ends. The V gene's germline CDR1 is KGHSH and CDR2 LQKENI. This CDR3 contains 15 residues. CDR3 nucleotides: TGTGCCAGCTCACCGGGGCTGCAAGGGTCTGTGGAGCAGTACTTC. Translation: CASSPGLQGSVEQYF.

The chain combines TRBV7-2 with TRBJ1-2; 9 bases fit TRBD1. Germline V gives CDR1 SGHTA, CDR2 FQGNSA. V was clipped by 0 bases and J by 6 bases; unmatched bases: 2. The CDR3 is 14 residues long. CDR3 bases: TGTGCCAGCAGCTTAGCGGGACAGGGTGATGGCTACACCTTC. Amino acids: CASSLAGQGDGYTF.

V and J are TRBV4-2 and TRBJ2-3; 9 bases align to TRBD2. Germline-derived CDR1 and CDR2 are LGHNA and YNFKEQ. With 4 bases clipped from V and 4 bases from J, the junction kept 24 bases outside the gene matches. The CDR3 has 21 residues. The DNA of the CDR3 is TGTGCCAGCAGCCGCGATCCCTGTAGCGGGAGTAGTTATCCCCGCGCAGATACGCAGTATTTT. Its protein product is CASSRDPCSGSSYPRADTQYF.